The 29 T cell receptor beta chains given below trace back to one sample, sequenced in a study of blood T cell repertoires in COVID-19. Only in-frame clones appear in the TCRdb table, and some are missing; sequencing was by immunoSEQ multiplex PCR. In the table there are 160,000 or so clones, about 92% of which are singletons. Source material: peripheral blood. The receptors shown here come from a man aged 60 to 69 with active or convalescent COVID-19.

The rearrangement joins TRBV10-3 to TRBJ2-1, with 9 positions matching TRBD2. The length of the CDR3 is 14 residues. J gave up 6 bases and V 4 bases, and 4 bases lay outside the gene matches. Germline assignment: CDR1 ENHRY and CDR2 SYGVKD. CDR3 protein: CAISASGVGNEQFF. In DNA form, the CDR3 reads TGTGCCATCAGTGCTAGCGGGGTCGGCAATGAGCAGTTCTTC.

This chain uses TRBV5-1 with TRBJ2-3, with 7 bases identical to TRBD1. The CDR3 sequence is 16 residues long. Germline V CDR1 and CDR2: SGHRS, YFSETQ. V was clipped by 0 bases and J by 1 base; unmatched bases: 5. The CDR3: CASSLVGDSRTDTQYF. The CDR3, as DNA: TGCGCCAGCAGCTTGGTGGGGGACAGCCGCACAGATACGCAGTATTTT.

The chain links TRBV5-5 to TRBJ2-1; the match to TRBD1 covers 7 bases. Looked up from germline, CDR1 is SGHKS and CDR2 is YYEKEE (reference sequence). This CDR3 spans 14 amino acids. V was clipped by 3 bases and J by 1 base; unmatched bases: 1. This CDR3 reads CASSWGQSYNEQFF. The CDR3, as DNA: TGTGCCAGCAGCTGGGGACAGTCCTACAATGAGCAGTTCTTC.

The gene calls are TRBV5-1 and TRBJ1-1, with a possible D match to TRBD1 (5 bases). The V end was cut by 0 bases, the J end by 6 bases, with 15 bases between. In germline, CDR1 is SGHRS, CDR2 YFSETQ. The CDR3 has 15 residues. Here the CDR3 reads CASSLVGRAGPEAFF. The CDR3 region has the DNA TGCGCCAGCAGCTTGGTGGGGCGAGCCGGGCCTGAAGCTTTCTTT. The whole variable domain, filled in from reference TRBV5-1 and TRBJ1-1, reads KAGVTQTPRYLIKTRGQQVTLSCSPISGHRSVSWYQQTPGQGLQFLFEYFSETQRNKGNFPGRFSGRQFSNSRSEMNVSTLELGDSALYLCASSLVGRAGPEAFFGQGTRLTVV.

Only one count was recorded for this clone. This sequence joins TRBV5-1 and TRBJ1-1; D is unresolved. The CDR3 contains 14 residues. Germline V gene lookup returns CDR1 SGHRS and CDR2 YFSETQ. V was cut by 0 bases and J by 1 base, with 7 bases left in between. This chain's CDR3 is CASSLVARNTEAFF. In DNA, the CDR3 is TGCGCCAGCAGCTTGGTTGCGAGGAACACTGAAGCTTTCTTT.

The J gene is TRBJ2-2, the V gene TRBV5-1, with unresolved D. CDR3 length: 13 amino acids. The germline V gene encodes CDR1 SGHRS and CDR2 YFSETQ. The V end lost 5 bases, the J end lost 1 base, and 6 bases lay between the germline ends. Here the CDR3 reads CASSNGNTGELFF. CDR3 in DNA: TGCGCCAGCAGTAACGGGAACACCGGGGAGCTGTTTTTT.

The gene calls are TRBV3-1 (or the pseudogene TRBV3-2) and TRBJ2-2; TRBD1 matches at 8 bases. The CDR3 runs to 14 residues. Germline V lookup: CDR1 LGHDT, CDR2 YNNKEL (reference sequence). After removal of 4 bases from V and 7 bases from J, the junction contained 5 bases not matched to a gene. CDR3 in DNA: TGTGCCAGCAGCCGCGAGACAGGGGTCGGGGAGCTGTTTTTT. As protein: CASSRETGVGELFF.

The V gene is TRBV30, the J gene TRBJ1-6; TRBD1 might be the D (5 bases). The CDR3 consists of 16 residues. Trimming left V 0 bases short and J 7 bases short, with 16 bases between. Germline CDR1 GTSNPN, CDR2 SVGIG (reference sequence). CDR3 sequence reads: CAWSVNSGFLNSPLHF. The CDR3 nucleotides are TGTGCCTGGAGTGTTAACTCAGGGTTCTTAAATTCACCCCTCCACTTT.

This rearrangement joins TRBV15 to TRBJ2-5; 11 bases line up with TRBD2. Germline trimming cut 0 bases from V and 2 bases from J; bases unmatched to any gene: 5. Germline V lookup: CDR1 LNHNV, CDR2 YYDKDF (reference sequence). This CDR3 has 17 residues. The CDR3 coding sequence is TGTGCCACCAGCAGAGATGTACTAGCGGGGGCACAAGAGACCCAGTACTTC. It is translated as CATSRDVLAGAQETQYF.

The V gene is TRBV15, the J gene TRBJ1-2, with 9 bases that match TRBD1. V lost 3 bases to trimming and J lost 1 base; unmatched junction nucleotides: 0. This CDR3 is 14 amino acids long. Germline V CDR1 and CDR2: LNHNV, YYDKDF (reference sequence). This CDR3 reads CATSRDRGNYGYTF. CDR3 bases: TGTGCCACCAGCAGGGACAGGGGTAACTATGGCTACACCTTC.

The J gene is TRBJ2-2, the V gene TRBV6-6; D call uncertain. Trimming stripped 4 bases from V and 4 bases from J, with 13 bases between. CDR1 and CDR2 from the germline V gene are MNHNY and SVGAGI (reference sequence). The CDR3 length is 15 residues. CDR3 loop: CASSFTTPSTGELFF. The CDR3 DNA reads TGTGCCAGCAGTTTTACTACTCCATCCACCGGGGAGCTGTTTTTT.

The J gene is TRBJ1-5, the V gene TRBV6-1; D remains ambiguous. CDR3 size: 15 residues. V was trimmed by 2 bases and J by 0 bases, leaving 8 bases between them. Germline V lookup: CDR1 MNHNS, CDR2 SASEGT. DNA for the CDR3: TGTGCCAGCAGTGAATATCCAGGTAGCAATCAGCCCCAGCATTTT. Protein: CASSEYPGSNQPQHF.

This chain joins TRBV6-5 and TRBJ1-1; the D gene is possibly TRBD1 (5 bases). This CDR3 is 14 amino acids long. V lost 6 bases to trimming and J lost 2 bases, with 13 bases between them. CDR1 is MNHEY and CDR2 is SVGAGI in the germline V gene. The CDR3 region is CASSPRQTNTEAFF. The CDR3 DNA sequence: TGTGCCAGCAGCCCCCGACAGACAAACACTGAAGCTTTCTTT.

The J gene is TRBJ1-6, the V gene TRBV2; TRBD1 matches 9 bases. The CDR3 is 15 amino acids. Germline V CDR1 and CDR2: SNHLY, FYNNEI. Trimming cost V 7 bases and J 6 bases; bases outside gene matches: 7. CDR3 region: CASTTGQGFNSPLHF. The DNA of the CDR3 is TGTGCCAGCACCACCGGACAGGGGTTTAATTCACCCCTCCACTTT.

This chain uses TRBV9 with TRBJ2-5; 15 bases match TRBD2. The germline V gene encodes CDR1 SGDLS and CDR2 YYNGEE. There are 18 residues in the CDR3. V lost 2 bases and J lost 1; bases outside the gene matches: 6. The CDR3 DNA reads as TGTGCCAGCAGCGTTGGGACTAGCGGGGGGTCGTTCCAAGAGACCCAGTACTTC. It encodes CASSVGTSGGSFQETQYF.

V and J are TRBV15 and TRBJ2-7; 9 nucleotides agree with TRBD2. The V gene's germline CDR1 is LNHNV and CDR2 YYDKDF (reference sequence). The CDR3 length is 16 residues. With 0 bases clipped from V and 4 bases from J, the junction kept 7 bases outside the gene matches. CDR3 loop: CATSRDGLAGKYEQYF. DNA for the CDR3: TGTGCCACCAGCAGAGATGGTCTAGCGGGGAAATACGAGCAGTACTTC.

This rearrangement joins TRBV29-1 to TRBJ2-3; TRBD1 might be the D (6 bases). Looked up from germline, CDR1 is SQVTM and CDR2 is ANQGSEA. The CDR3 has 14 amino acids. V lost 7 bases to trimming and J lost 0 bases, with 14 bases between them. The CDR3 region has the DNA TGCAGCGCCATTGGACAGACTAGCACAGATACGCAGTATTTT. Protein sequence: CSAIGQTSTDTQYF.

The genes are TRBV10-3 and TRBJ1-3; possible D gene TRBD1, 6 bases. V was cut by 5 bases and J by 2 bases, with 7 bases left in between. The length of the CDR3 is 13 residues. Germline V lookup: CDR1 ENHRY, CDR2 SYGVKD. The CDR3 DNA reads as TGTGCCATCAGTACAGGGACTGGAAACACCATATATTTT. Encoded protein: CAISTGTGNTIYF.

The rearrangement joins TRBV7-8 to TRBJ1-2; no clear D gene. This CDR3 is 14 amino acids long. From germline, CDR1 is SGHVS and CDR2 FQNEAQ. Trimming shortened V by 2 bases and J by 2 bases, and 9 bases separated the two germline ends. CDR3 loop: CASSLFGRNYGYTF. CDR3 in DNA: TGTGCCAGCAGCTTATTTGGCAGAAACTATGGCTACACCTTC.

The J gene is TRBJ2-7, the V gene TRBV2; D gene ambiguous. V dropped 7 bases and J dropped 5 bases, with 15 bases sitting between them. This CDR3 is 13 amino acids long. Germline-derived CDR1 and CDR2 are SNHLY and FYNNEI. The CDR3 DNA reads as TGTGCCAGCAACCCCGGCGGAGTCCACGAGCAGTACTTC. Translated: CASNPGGVHEQYF.

The rearrangement joins TRBV5-6 to TRBJ2-1; 9 bases align to TRBD1. The CDR3 consists of 14 residues. Germline lookup yields CDR1 SGHDT and CDR2 YYEEEE. V was pared by 4 bases and J by 9 bases, with 8 bases of the junction left unmatched. CDR3 in amino acids: CASSTSQGAGEQFF. In nucleotides, the CDR3 is TGTGCCAGCAGCACCTCACAGGGGGCCGGTGAGCAGTTCTTC.

The rearrangement links TRBV10-1 to TRBJ2-1, with 8 bases that match TRBD1. The germline CDR1 and CDR2 sequences are WNHNN and SYGVQD (reference sequence). Trimming removed 6 bases from V and 7 bases from J; junction bases left unmatched: 8. This CDR3 spans 14 amino acids. The CDR3 region has the DNA TGCGCCAGCAGCCGGGACAGGAGGACGAATGAGCAGTTCTTC. Its protein is CASSRDRRTNEQFF.

This clone appeared once. V gene TRBV20-1 combines with J gene TRBJ2-7; tentative D call: TRBD2 (7 bases). Trimming pared 3 bases from V and 0 bases from J, leaving 15 bases between. This CDR3 comprises 15 residues. Germline V CDR1 and CDR2: DFQATT, SNEGSKA (reference sequence). CDR3: CSASRRAGHSYEQYF. CDR3 sequence (DNA): TGCAGTGCTAGTAGGAGAGCGGGACACTCCTACGAGCAGTACTTC.

The CDR3 sequence is CASSSKGEYNEQFF. In nucleotides, the CDR3 is TGTGCCAGCAGCTCGAAGGGGGAGTACAATGAGCAGTTCTTC. This chain links TRBV7-9 with TRBJ2-1; perhaps TRBD1 as D (6 bases). The V and J ends lost 4 bases and 4 bases respectively, with 11 bases between them. The CDR3 loop spans 14 amino acids. Germline loops: CDR1 SEHNR, CDR2 FQNEAQ (reference sequence).

The chain joins TRBV6-1 to TRBJ1-4; D is uncertain. V shed 0 bases and J shed 5 bases, with 13 bases lying between them. Germline CDR1 reads MNHNS; CDR2 reads SASEGT. The CDR3 runs 16 residues. CDR3 in amino acids: CASSEARVVVNEKLFF. In DNA form, the CDR3 reads TGTGCCAGCAGTGAAGCGAGGGTGGTAGTGAATGAAAAACTGTTTTTT.

Turning to this clone: The junction departs from the called germline gene at one end, perhaps through a read error. V usage is TRBV2 and J usage is TRBJ2-2, with 10 bases identical to TRBD2. The length of the CDR3 is 16 residues. From germline, CDR1 is SNHLY and CDR2 FYNNEI. Here the CDR3 DNA reads TGTGCCAGCAGTGAAGAACTAGCGGGGAACGCCGGGGAGCTGTTTTTT. Translation: CASSEELAGNAGELFF.

This sequence joins TRBV28 and TRBJ1-1; D might be TRBD1 (6 bases). CDR1 MDHEN and CDR2 SYDVKM come from the germline V gene. V lost 11 bases and J lost 1, with 14 bases in between. The CDR3 is 13 amino acids. The CDR3, as DNA: TGTGCCGCGAGGGCAGGGGCGAACACTGAAGCTTTCTTT. Protein sequence: CAARAGANTEAFF.

V and J are TRBV21-1 and TRBJ2-2; the table calls TRBD1, which could not be checked here. TRBV21-1 is recorded as a pseudogene. This CDR3 is 18 amino acids long. The CDR3 region is CASSSPGTGGAKGGELFF. DNA of the CDR3: TGTGCCAGCAGCTCACCCGGGACAGGGGGCGCCAAGGGCGGGGAGCTGTTTTTT.

The genes are TRBV2 and TRBJ2-7; D unresolved. V gave up 0 bases and J gave up 4 bases, with 16 bases separating them. The CDR3 covers 16 residues. Germline CDR1 is SNHLY and CDR2 is FYNNEI. As DNA, the CDR3 is TGTGCCAGCAGTGAAGCGCTTGGGCCGCCACAATACGAGCAGTACTTC. It yields the protein CASSEALGPPQYEQYF.